These 4 T cell receptor beta chains were sequenced from one sample in a study of T cells after yellow fever vaccination. TCRdb itself ran the 5' RACE reads through MiXCR, one entry per CDR3 protein. Among about 50,000 distinct CDR3 sequences listed, roughly 7.3% were seen once. Sample: CD8+ T cells sorted from PBMCs, taken around 15 days after the first yellow fever vaccination. Every receptor here comes from a man aged 18 to 29 who received the YFV17D yellow fever vaccine.

This clonotype was found many times. The gene calls are TRBV7-3 and TRBJ1-3; 10 bases line up with TRBD1. Germline CDR1 SGHTA, CDR2 FQGTGA. This CDR3 is built from 16 residues. The V and J ends lost 5 bases and 4 bases, in that order; junction bases with no gene match: 8. As DNA, the CDR3 is TGTGCCAGCAGCACCGACGACAGGGGGCAAGGAAACACCATATATTTT. It codes for CASSTDDRGQGNTIYF.

This clonotype was seen at least ten times. This chain joins TRBV3-1 and TRBJ1-2; tentatively, D is TRBD1 (6 bases). The V end lost 4 bases, the J end lost 3 bases, and 9 bases lay between the germline ends. This CDR3 contains 13 residues. CDR1 is LGHDT, CDR2 YNNKEL, per germline (reference sequence). CDR3: CASSPGQDYGYTF. CDR3 nucleotide sequence: TGTGCCAGCAGCCCGGGACAAGACTATGGCTACACCTTC.

This clonotype was seen repeatedly, ten times or more. The chain combines TRBV11-2 with TRBJ1-2, with 8 bases fitting TRBD1. Unmatched junction bases numbered 6, after V lost 6 bases and J lost 6 bases. The V gene's germline CDR1 is SGHAT and CDR2 FQNNGV. The CDR3 length is 13 residues. CDR3 coding DNA: TGTGCCAGCAGGCGAGGGACAGGAGATGGCTACACCTTC. Translating gives CASRRGTGDGYTF.

The sample holds many counts of this clonotype. The chain is built from TRBV7-6 and TRBJ2-6, with 12 bases lining up with TRBD1. Germline values: CDR1 SGHVS, CDR2 FNYEAQ. The CDR3 is 20 residues long. Trimming removed 1 base from V and 3 bases from J; junction bases left unmatched: 10. This CDR3 reads CASSLGRWDRGHGGANVLTF. The CDR3 region has the DNA TGTGCCAGCAGCTTAGGCCGCTGGGACAGGGGGCACGGTGGGGCCAACGTCCTGACTTTC.